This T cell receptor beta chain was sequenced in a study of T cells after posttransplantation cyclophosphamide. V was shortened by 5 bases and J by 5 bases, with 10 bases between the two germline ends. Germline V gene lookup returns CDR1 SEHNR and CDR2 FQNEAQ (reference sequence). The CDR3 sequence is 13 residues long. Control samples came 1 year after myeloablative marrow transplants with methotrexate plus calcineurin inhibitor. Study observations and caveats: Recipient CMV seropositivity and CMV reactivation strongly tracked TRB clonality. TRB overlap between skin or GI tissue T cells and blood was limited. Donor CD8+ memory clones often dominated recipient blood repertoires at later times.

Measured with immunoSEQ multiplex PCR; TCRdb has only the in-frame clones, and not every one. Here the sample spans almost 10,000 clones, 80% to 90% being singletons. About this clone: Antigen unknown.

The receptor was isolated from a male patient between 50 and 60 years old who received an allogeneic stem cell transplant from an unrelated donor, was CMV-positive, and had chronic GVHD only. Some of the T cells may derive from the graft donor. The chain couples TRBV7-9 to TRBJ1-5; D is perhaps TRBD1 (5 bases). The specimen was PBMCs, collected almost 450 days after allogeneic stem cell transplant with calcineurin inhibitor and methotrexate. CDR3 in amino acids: CASSVGRDQPQHF. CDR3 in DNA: TGTGCCAGCAGCGTGGGCAGGGATCAGCCCCAGCATTTT.